This is a list of T cell receptor beta chains from one sample in a study of blood T cell repertoires in COVID-19. Assay: immunoSEQ multiplex PCR; the TCRdb copy retains only in-frame clones and omits some. The profile shows 99,000 or so clones, about 91% of them singletons. Input material: peripheral blood. Receptors originate from a man aged 50 to 59 with COVID-19, enrolled during active disease. The CDR3 runs from the conserved cysteine through the conserved F or W. The order of the fields is CDR3 protein, CDR3 length, V gene, J gene, clone size. Only part of the rows carry a size: once, few, many, or a class if the clone is expanded.

CASSAPGTGRLEAFF	15	TRBV27	TRBJ1-1	-
CASRGGRYEQYF	12	TRBV28	TRBJ2-7	-
CASSLGSNQPQHF	13	TRBV4-1	TRBJ1-5	-
CASSLRPPGQGAYEQYF	17	TRBV5-1	TRBJ2-7	-
CSVGWQGTMNTEAFF	15	TRBV29-1	TRBJ1-1	-
CASSRDRGGVYGYTF	15	TRBV5-4	TRBJ1-2	-
CASSRYTGTGNYNEQFF	17	TRBV14	TRBJ2-1	-
CASSAQGRETQYF	13	TRBV27	TRBJ2-5	-
CASSLGTGLAKNIQYF	16	TRBV3-1/TRBV3-2	TRBJ2-4	-
CASSVAGFGSYEQYF	15	TRBV19	TRBJ2-7	-
CASSFSSFKETQYF	14	TRBV27	TRBJ2-5	once
CASSPTGRQGGYTF	14	TRBV5-1	TRBJ1-2	-
CASSPRRDQPQHF	13	TRBV7-2	TRBJ1-5	-
CATSKQGYTEAFF	13	TRBV15	TRBJ1-1	-
CASGPTLGGEYYEQYF	16	TRBV12-5	TRBJ2-7	-
CASSLGTGGIGSPLHF	16	TRBV28	TRBJ1-6	-
CASRLGRLGEQYF	13	TRBV28	TRBJ2-7	-
CSARPAEAFF	10	TRBV20-1	TRBJ1-1	-
CASSQDRELGAADTQYF	17	TRBV4-3	TRBJ2-3	-
CASSILDGNYGYTF	14	TRBV19	TRBJ1-2	-
CASRPAQGVNSPLHF	15	TRBV6-5	TRBJ1-6	-
CASTRGSNYGYTF	13	TRBV3-1/TRBV3-2	TRBJ1-2	-
CASSITGTKNYGYTF	15	TRBV13	TRBJ1-2	-
CAWTSRGPETQYF	13	TRBV30	TRBJ2-5	-
CASSQPQGAQEKLFF	15	TRBV3-1/TRBV3-2	TRBJ1-4	-
CASSRGRGFNTEAFF	15	TRBV27	TRBJ1-1	-
CASSSREPYEQYF	13	TRBV6-2/TRBV6-3	TRBJ2-7	-
CASSLIVRENYGYTF	15	TRBV28	TRBJ1-2	-
CASGTSLAGEQYF	13	TRBV5-1	TRBJ2-7	-
CASSLESGQGRNSPLHF	17	TRBV5-5	TRBJ1-6	-
CASICRGSYEQYF	13	TRBV19	TRBJ2-7	-
CASSPFTGGADGYTF	15	TRBV7-9	TRBJ1-2	-
CASSLALGQGLSGNTIYF	18	TRBV5-1	TRBJ1-3	-
CATSRETGGVTF	12	TRBV15	TRBJ1-2	-
CASASSYNSPLHF	13	TRBV2	TRBJ1-6	-